The T cell receptor (beta chain) described here comes from a study of cytomegalovirus exposure and HLA in healthy donors. Background on the study: Earlier results showed some 120 million unique TCR beta sequences derived from about 179 million T cells.

It was with 60 Vbeta and 13 Jbeta primers that the PCR ran. Sequencing was performed with immunoSEQ multiplex PCR; in TCRdb, only in-frame clones are kept and a portion is missing. The table lists about 110,000 clones, about 74% of them singletons. This clone appeared a single time. There are 15 residues in the CDR3. Trimming shortened V by 8 bases and J by 3 bases, and 14 bases separated the two germline ends. The germline CDR1 and CDR2 sequences are MDHEN and SYDVKM. Sequenced material: PBMCs. The clonotype was recovered from a woman in her thirties or forties in good health and CMV-seropositive. V gene TRBV28 combines with J gene TRBJ2-6; perhaps TRBD2 as D (6 bases). The CDR3 sequence: CASFPGENGANVLTF. CDR3 bases: TGTGCCAGCTTTCCGGGGGAAAATGGGGCCAACGTCCTGACTTTC.